Listed below are T cell receptor beta chains from one sample, sequenced in a study of T cells after posttransplantation cyclophosphamide. Here immunoSEQ multiplex PCR was the method, and the copy in TCRdb shows in-frame clones only, minus some. The repertoire holds some 7,400 clones, with about three quarters as singletons. Input material: memory CD4+ T cells sorted from blood. All receptors come from a woman aged 45-60 years in good health and a related stem cell transplant donor. Each CDR3 is given with its conserved first and last residue. D genes are given only for firm matches. Expanded clones get a size class; other rows say once, few or many, or leave the size out.

>TRBV28|.|.|TRBJ1-1
CASSPPGEATKRDTEAFF
TGTGCCAGCAGCCCTCCGGGGGAGGCTACCAAAAGGGACACTGAAGCTTTCTTT
>TRBV25-1|.|few|TRBJ1-2
CASSPSGGANYGYTF
TGTGCCAGCAGCCCGTCCGGGGGAGCTAACTATGGCTACACCTTC
>TRBV7-3|TRBD2|.|TRBJ2-1
CASSLSPLAAPRLGQFF
TGTGCCAGCAGCTTATCCCCCCTAGCGGCTCCTCGCCTTGGGCAGTTCTTC
>TRBV20-1|.|.|TRBJ2-7
CSAQTWDEQYF
TGCAGTGCTCAGACATGGGACGAGCAGTACTTC
>TRBV27|.|.|TRBJ2-1
CASSFSSGRSYNEQFF
TGTGCCAGCAGTTTCTCCAGCGGACGCTCCTACAATGAGCAGTTCTTC
>TRBV28|.|once|TRBJ1-1
CASSPGQRYNTEAFF
TGTGCCAGCAGTCCCGGACAGAGATATAACACTGAAGCTTTCTTT
>TRBV5-1|.|.|TRBJ1-3
CASSTSASEADTIYF
TGCGCCAGCAGCACTAGCGCCTCCGAGGCGGACACCATATATTTT
>TRBV5-8|TRBD2|.|TRBJ2-7
CASSYNRYLVAGGAYEQYF
TGTGCCAGCAGCTACAACCGCTACTTGGTAGCGGGAGGAGCCTACGAGCAGTACTTC
>TRBV5-1|.|.|TRBJ1-5
CASSLGENQPQHF
TGCGCCAGCAGCTTAGGAGAAAATCAGCCCCAGCATTTT
>TRBV9|TRBD2|.|TRBJ2-1
CASNYGRAGNEQFF
TGTGCCAGCAACTACGGGAGGGCCGGCAATGAGCAGTTCTTC
>TRBV6-5|TRBD1|.|TRBJ2-7
CASSRDRDRYEQYF
TGTGCCAGCAGCCGGGACAGGGATCGCTACGAGCAGTACTTC
>TRBV6-1|.|.|TRBJ1-3
CASSDGISGNTIYF
TGTGCCAGCAGTGATGGCATATCTGGAAACACCATATATTTT
>TRBV19|TRBD1|.|TRBJ1-2
CASTQDREYGYTF
TGTGCCAGTACCCAGGACAGGGAATATGGCTACACCTTC
>TRBV2|.|.|TRBJ2-6
CASTRIPGANVLTF
TGTGCCAGCACCAGGATCCCTGGGGCCAACGTCCTGACTTTC
>TRBV7-2|.|.|TRBJ1-1
CASSLGATGYTEAFF
TGTGCCAGCAGCTTAGGTGCGACAGGCTACACTGAAGCTTTCTTT
>TRBV7-2|.|.|TRBJ2-7
CASSLGGLYEQYF
TGTGCCAGCAGCTTAGGGGGACTCTACGAGCAGTACTTC
>TRBV18|.|.|TRBJ1-3
CASSWGAGIRNTIYF
TGTGCCAGCTCATGGGGCGCAGGGATAAGAAACACCATATATTTT
>TRBV2|.|.|TRBJ1-2
CASSGLRTLNYGYTF
TGTGCCAGCAGTGGCCTTAGGACTCTTAACTATGGCTACACCTTC
>TRBV6-5|.|.|TRBJ2-1
CASMVGGNEQFF
TGTGCCAGCATGGTAGGGGGCAATGAGCAGTTCTTC
>TRBV19|TRBD1|.|TRBJ2-7
CASLHRDSRTHYEQYF
TGTGCCAGTCTTCACCGGGACAGCCGCACTCACTACGAGCAGTACTTC
>TRBV6-1|.|.|TRBJ2-5
CASTQGRVQETQYF
TGTGCCAGCACACAGGGAAGGGTTCAAGAGACCCAGTACTTC
>TRBV18|.|.|TRBJ2-1
CASSTERERYNEQFF
TGTGCCAGCTCCACGGAAAGGGAGAGGTACAATGAGCAGTTCTTC
>TRBV27|TRBD1|few|TRBJ1-2
CASSFSPAGGSYGYTF
TGTGCCAGCAGTTTTTCCCCAGCAGGGGGGAGCTATGGCTACACCTTC
>TRBV13|TRBD2|.|TRBJ2-3
CASSSAASGRAGTQYF
TGTGCCAGCAGCTCCGCTGCTAGCGGGAGGGCCGGTACGCAGTATTTT
>TRBV5-1|.|.|TRBJ1-2
CASSREVNRVRNYGYTF
TGCGCCAGCAGCCGGGAGGTGAACAGGGTACGAAACTATGGCTACACCTTC
>TRBV6-6|.|.|TRBJ1-4
CASSSLRGGNEKLFF
TGTGCCAGCAGTTCTCTCCGGGGGGGGAATGAAAAACTGTTTTTT
>TRBV2|.|.|TRBJ1-5
CASSGTGGNQPQHF
TGTGCCAGCAGTGGAACAGGAGGCAATCAGCCCCAGCATTTT
>TRBV11-2|.|.|TRBJ2-7
CASSLTGGGYEQYF
TGTGCCAGCAGCCTCACAGGGGGGGGATACGAGCAGTACTTC
>TRBV7-2|.|.|TRBJ1-2
CASSLGPGDYGYTF
TGTGCCAGCAGCTTAGGCCCGGGAGACTATGGCTACACCTTC
>TRBV7-2|.|.|TRBJ1-5
CASSFSPGANQPQHF
TGTGCCAGCAGCTTCTCCCCAGGGGCAAACCAGCCCCAGCATTTT